The present entry profiles one T cell receptor (beta chain) with its context. The table came from immunoSEQ multiplex PCR; TCRdb's copy has only in-frame clones and leaves some out. The table records 1.4 million or so clones, 98% to 99% of them present only once. Germline values: CDR1 SGHNT, CDR2 YENEEA. This CDR3 comprises 15 residues. Trimming removed 1 base at V and 0 bases at J, with 10 bases between. This specimen comes from a study of shared clonotypes between healthy human individuals. Input material: naive CD4+ T cells sorted from blood. Specified subset: CD45RA+ positively selected. The rearrangement joins TRBV11-3 to TRBJ2-7; possibly TRBD1 for D (6 bases). The sequence was obtained from a man aged 25 to 40 in good health. The CDR3 sequence is CASSLGGGYSYEQYF. CDR3 sequence (DNA): TGTGCCAGCAGCTTAGGAGGGGGATACTCCTACGAGCAGTACTTC.